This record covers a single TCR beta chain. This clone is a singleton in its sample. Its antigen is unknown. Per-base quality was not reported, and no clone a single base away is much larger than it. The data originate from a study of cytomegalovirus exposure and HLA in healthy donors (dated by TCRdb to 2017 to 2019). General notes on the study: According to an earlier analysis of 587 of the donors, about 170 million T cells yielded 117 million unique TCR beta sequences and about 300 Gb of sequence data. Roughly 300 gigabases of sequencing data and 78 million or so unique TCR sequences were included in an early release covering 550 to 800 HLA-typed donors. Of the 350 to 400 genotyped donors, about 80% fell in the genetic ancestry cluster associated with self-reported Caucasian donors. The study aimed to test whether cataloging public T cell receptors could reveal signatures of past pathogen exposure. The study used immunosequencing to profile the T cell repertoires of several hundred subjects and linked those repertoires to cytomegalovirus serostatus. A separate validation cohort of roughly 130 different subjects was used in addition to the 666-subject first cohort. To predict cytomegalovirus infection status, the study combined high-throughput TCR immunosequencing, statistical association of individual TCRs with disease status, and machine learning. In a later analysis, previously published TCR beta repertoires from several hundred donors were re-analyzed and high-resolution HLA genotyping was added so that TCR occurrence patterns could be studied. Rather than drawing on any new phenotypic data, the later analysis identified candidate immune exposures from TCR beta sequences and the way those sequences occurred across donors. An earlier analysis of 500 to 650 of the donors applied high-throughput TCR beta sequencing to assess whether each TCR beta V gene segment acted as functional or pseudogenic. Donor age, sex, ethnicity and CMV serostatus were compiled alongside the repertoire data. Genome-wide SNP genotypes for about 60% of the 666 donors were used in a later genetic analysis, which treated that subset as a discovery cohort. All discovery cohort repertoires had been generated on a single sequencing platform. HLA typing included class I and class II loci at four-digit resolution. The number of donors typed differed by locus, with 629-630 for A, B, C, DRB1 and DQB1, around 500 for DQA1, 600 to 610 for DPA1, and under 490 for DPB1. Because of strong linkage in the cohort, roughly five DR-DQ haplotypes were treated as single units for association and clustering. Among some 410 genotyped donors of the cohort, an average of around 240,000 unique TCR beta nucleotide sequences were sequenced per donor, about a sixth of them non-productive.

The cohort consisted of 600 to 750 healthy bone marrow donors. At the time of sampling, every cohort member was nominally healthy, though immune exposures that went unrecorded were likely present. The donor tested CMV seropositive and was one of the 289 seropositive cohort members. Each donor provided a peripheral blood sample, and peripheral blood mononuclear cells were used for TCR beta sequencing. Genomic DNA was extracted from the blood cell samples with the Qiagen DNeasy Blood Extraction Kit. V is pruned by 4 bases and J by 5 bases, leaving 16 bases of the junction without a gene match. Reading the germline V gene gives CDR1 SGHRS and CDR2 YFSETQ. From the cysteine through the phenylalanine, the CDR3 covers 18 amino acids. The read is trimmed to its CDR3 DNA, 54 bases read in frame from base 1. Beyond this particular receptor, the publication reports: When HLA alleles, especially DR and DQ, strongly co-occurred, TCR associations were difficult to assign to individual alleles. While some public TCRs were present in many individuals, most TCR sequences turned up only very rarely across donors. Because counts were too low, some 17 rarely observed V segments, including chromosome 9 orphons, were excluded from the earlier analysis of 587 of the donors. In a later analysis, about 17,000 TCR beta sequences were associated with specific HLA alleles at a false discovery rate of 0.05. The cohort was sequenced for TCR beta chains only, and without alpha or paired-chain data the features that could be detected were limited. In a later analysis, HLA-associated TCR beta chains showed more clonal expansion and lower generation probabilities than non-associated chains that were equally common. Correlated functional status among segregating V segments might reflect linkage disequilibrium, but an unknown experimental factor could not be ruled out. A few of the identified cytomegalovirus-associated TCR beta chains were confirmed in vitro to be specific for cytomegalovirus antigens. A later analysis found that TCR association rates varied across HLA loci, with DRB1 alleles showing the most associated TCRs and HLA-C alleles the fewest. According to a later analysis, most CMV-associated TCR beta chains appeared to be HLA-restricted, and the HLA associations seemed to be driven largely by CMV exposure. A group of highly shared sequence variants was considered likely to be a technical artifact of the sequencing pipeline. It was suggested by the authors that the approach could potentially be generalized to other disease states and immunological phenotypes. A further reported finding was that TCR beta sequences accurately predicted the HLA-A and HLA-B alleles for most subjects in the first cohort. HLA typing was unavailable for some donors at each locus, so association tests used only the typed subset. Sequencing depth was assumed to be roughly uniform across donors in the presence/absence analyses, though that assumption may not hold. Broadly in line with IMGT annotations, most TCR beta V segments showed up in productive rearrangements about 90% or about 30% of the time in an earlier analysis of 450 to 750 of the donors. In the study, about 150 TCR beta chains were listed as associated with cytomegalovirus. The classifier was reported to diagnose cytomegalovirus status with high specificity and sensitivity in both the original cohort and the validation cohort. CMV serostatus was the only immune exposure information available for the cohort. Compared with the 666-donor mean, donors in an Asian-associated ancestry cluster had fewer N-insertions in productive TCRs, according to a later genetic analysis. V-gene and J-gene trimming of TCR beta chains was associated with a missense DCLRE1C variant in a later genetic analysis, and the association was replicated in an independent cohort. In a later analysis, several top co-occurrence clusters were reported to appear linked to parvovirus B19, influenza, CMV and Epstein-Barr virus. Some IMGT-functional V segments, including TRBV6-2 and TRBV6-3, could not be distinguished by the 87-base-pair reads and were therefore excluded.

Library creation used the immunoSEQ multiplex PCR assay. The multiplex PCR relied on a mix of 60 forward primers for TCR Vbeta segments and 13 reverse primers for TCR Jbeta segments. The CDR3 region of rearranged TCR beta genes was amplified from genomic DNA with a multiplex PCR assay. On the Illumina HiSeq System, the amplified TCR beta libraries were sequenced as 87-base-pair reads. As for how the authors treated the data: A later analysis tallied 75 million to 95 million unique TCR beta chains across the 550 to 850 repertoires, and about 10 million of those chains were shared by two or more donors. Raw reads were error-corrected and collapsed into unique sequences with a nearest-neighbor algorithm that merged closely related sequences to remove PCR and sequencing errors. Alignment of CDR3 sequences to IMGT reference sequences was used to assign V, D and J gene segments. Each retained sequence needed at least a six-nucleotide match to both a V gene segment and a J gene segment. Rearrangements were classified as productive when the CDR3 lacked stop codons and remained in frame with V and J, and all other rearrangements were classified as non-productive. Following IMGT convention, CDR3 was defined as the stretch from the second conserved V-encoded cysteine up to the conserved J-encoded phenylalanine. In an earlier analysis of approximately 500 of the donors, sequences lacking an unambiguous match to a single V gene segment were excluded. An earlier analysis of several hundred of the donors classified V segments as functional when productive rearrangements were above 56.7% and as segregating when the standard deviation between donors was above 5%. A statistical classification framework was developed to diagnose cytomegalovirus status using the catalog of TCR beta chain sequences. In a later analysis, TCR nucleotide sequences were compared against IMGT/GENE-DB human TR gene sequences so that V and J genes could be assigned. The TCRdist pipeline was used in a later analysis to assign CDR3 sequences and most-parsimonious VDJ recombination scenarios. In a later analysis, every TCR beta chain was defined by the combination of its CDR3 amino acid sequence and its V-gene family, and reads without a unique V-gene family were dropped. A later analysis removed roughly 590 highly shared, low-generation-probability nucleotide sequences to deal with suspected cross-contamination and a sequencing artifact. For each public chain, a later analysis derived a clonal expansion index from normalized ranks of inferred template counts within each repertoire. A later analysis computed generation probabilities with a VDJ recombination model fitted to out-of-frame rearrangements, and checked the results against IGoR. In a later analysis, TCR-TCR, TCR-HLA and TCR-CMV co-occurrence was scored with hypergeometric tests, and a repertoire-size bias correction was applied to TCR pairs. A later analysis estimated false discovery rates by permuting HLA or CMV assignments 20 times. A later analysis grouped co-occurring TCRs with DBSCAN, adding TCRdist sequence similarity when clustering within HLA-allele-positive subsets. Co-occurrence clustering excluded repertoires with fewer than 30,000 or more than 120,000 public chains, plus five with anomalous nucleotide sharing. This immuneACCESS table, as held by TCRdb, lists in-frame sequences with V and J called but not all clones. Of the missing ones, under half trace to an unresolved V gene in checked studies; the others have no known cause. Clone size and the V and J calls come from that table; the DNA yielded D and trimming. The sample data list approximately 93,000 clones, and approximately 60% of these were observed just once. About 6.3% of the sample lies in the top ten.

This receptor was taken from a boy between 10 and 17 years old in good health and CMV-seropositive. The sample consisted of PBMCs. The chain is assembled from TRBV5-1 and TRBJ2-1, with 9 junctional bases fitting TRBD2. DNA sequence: TGCGCCAGCAGCCTCAACCCCCGGGGTCTAGCGGGAAACAATGAGCAGTTCTTC. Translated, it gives CASSLNPRGLAGNNEQFF.